Detailed here is one T cell receptor (beta chain). Its cognate antigen has yet to be identified. HCMV serostatus was determined by detecting HCMV-specific IgG in serum with a commercial ELISA kit. Peripheral blood mononuclear cells were isolated from blood by Ficoll density gradient centrifugation. From the cysteine through the phenylalanine, the CDR3 covers 12 amino acids. The entry carries no DNA sequence. CDR1 and CDR2 (SGHNT, YENEEA) derive from the germline V gene. For sequencing, an Illumina HiSeq 2000 was employed. 5'RACE template switching, by which a universal primer site and unique molecular identifiers were added, was used to make TCR beta cDNA libraries. cDNA synthesis was primed from the TCR beta constant segment and was followed by two successive PCR amplification steps. Processing in the source paper ran as follows. Reads were demultiplexed and grouped by UMI with MIGEC, and clonotypes were assembled and quantified with MiTCR. Only TCR cDNA sequences supported by at least two reads were kept to exclude erroneous sequences. Downstream repertoire analysis used the tcR package, and clonotypes were matched across fractions by CDR3 nucleotide sequence plus V segment. VDJmatch was used to annotate antigen specificity against VDJdb, with one amino acid substitution in CDR3 permitted. After the reads were reprocessed by TCRdb, one entry was made per CDR3 protein sequence, with no DNA. V and J calls and clone size were set by TCRdb, not the authors. The sample has about 260,000 distinct CDR3 sequences on record. The ten largest clones take up 0.39% of the sample.

This sample is part of a study of T cells expressing NK-cell markers (dated by TCRdb to 2020 to 2022). Broadly, across the study: Three sorted T-cell subsets (CD3+CD56+NKG2C+, CD3+CD56+NKG2C- and CD3+CD56-NKG2C+) from under ten donors had their TCR beta-chain repertoires profiled. Seven of the eight sequenced donors were HCMV-seropositive and one was HCMV-seronegative. All eight donors whose samples were sequenced were randomly selected healthy volunteers, three of them men and five women. The libraries were sequenced on Illumina HiSeq 2000/2500, MiSeq or NextSeq, producing 2 x 150 bp reads. What the authors observed across the whole study: For several donors, the dominant CD3+CD56+NKG2C+ clonotypes were among the top 10 CD8+ clonotypes and accounted for about 1.0-7.0% of CD8+ T cells. Whether the expanded NKG2C-expressing T cell clones were specific for HCMV antigens was left unclear. Those dominant clonotypes were again the most abundant among CD3+CD56-NKG2C+ cells in four donors, at about 25-65%.

Sequencing was performed on blood T cells: a sorted CD56 or NKG2C T cell subset, CD4+ or CD8+ T cells, or bulk PBMC T cells (not recorded which). This clonotype was sampled from a man between 18 and 35 years old in good health. Donor details come from another sample of the same person, matched by shared clones. The rearranged chain carries TRBV11-3 and TRBJ1-2. CDR3 protein: CASSSRRDGYTF. Extended through the reference TRBV11-3 and TRBJ1-2 proteins, this CDR3 yields the full variable domain: EAGVVQSPRYKIIEKKQPVAFWCNPISGHNTLYWYLQNLGQGPELLIRYENEEAVDDSQLPKDRFSAERLKGVDSTLKIQPAELGDSAVYLCASSSRRDGYTFGSGTRLTVV.